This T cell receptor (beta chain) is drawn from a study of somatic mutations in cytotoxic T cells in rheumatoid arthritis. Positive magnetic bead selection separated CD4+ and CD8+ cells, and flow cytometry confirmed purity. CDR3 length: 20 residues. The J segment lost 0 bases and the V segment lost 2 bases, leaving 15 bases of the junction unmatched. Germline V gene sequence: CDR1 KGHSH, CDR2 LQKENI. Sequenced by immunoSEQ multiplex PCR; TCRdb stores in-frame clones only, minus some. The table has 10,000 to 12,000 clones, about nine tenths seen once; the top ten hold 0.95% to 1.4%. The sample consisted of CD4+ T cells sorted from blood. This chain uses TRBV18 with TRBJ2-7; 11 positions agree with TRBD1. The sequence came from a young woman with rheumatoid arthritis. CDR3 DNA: TGTGCCAGCTCACCAAAGGTCTTGGACAGGGGGCCACTTAGCTCCTACGAGCAGTACTTC. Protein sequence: CASSPKVLDRGPLSSYEQYF.